A selection of T cell receptor beta chains follows, all from one sample in a study of blood T cell repertoires in COVID-19. The assay was immunoSEQ multiplex PCR, and TCRdb's table has in-frame clones only and misses some. Among 130,000 or so clones listed, 70% to 85% were seen once. Sequencing was performed on peripheral blood. These receptors originate from a woman older than 75 with acute or convalescent COVID-19. The CDR3 runs from the conserved cysteine through the conserved F or W. Fields, in order: CDR3 protein, CDR3 DNA, D gene, V gene, clone size, J gene. D genes are given only for firm matches. Clone size is stated in some rows and not others, as once, few, many or a class when expanded.

cdr3_aa: CASRRLTTNEKLFF; cdr3_nt: TGTGCCAGCAGACGACTAACAACTAATGAAAAACTGTTTTTT; d_call: NA; v_call: TRBV2; clone_size: NA; j_call: TRBJ1-4
cdr3_aa: CASSPPHRLIRTGSNEKLFF; cdr3_nt: TGTGCCAGCTCACCACCACACCGCTTGATCAGGACAGGGTCTAATGAAAAACTGTTTTTT; d_call: TRBD1; v_call: TRBV18; clone_size: NA; j_call: TRBJ1-4
cdr3_aa: CASETRGATNEKLFF; cdr3_nt: TGTGCCAGCGAAACCAGGGGAGCAACTAATGAAAAACTGTTTTTT; d_call: NA; v_call: TRBV6-6; clone_size: NA; j_call: TRBJ1-4
cdr3_aa: CASGQGATDTQYF; cdr3_nt: TGTGCCAGCGGACAGGGGGCTACAGATACGCAGTATTTT; d_call: TRBD1; v_call: TRBV2; clone_size: few; j_call: TRBJ2-3
cdr3_aa: CASSLGSRNTEAFF; cdr3_nt: TGTGCCAGCTCACTCGGGTCGAGAAACACTGAAGCTTTCTTT; d_call: NA; v_call: TRBV18; clone_size: NA; j_call: TRBJ1-1
cdr3_aa: CSAQRGSGGPNNEQFF; cdr3_nt: TGCAGCGCGCAAAGGGGTAGCGGGGGTCCTAACAATGAGCAGTTCTTC; d_call: TRBD2; v_call: TRBV29-1; clone_size: NA; j_call: TRBJ2-1
cdr3_aa: CASNTGGRHNEQFF; cdr3_nt: TGTGCCAGCAACACGGGAGGCCGGCACAATGAGCAGTTCTTC; d_call: TRBD2; v_call: TRBV2; clone_size: NA; j_call: TRBJ2-1
cdr3_aa: CASSTPPRSTDTQYF; cdr3_nt: TGTGCCAGCAGCACGCCTCCCAGGAGCACAGATACGCAGTATTTT; d_call: NA; v_call: TRBV21-1; clone_size: NA; j_call: TRBJ2-3
cdr3_aa: CASSLRFQGAETQYF; cdr3_nt: TGTGCCAGCAGCTTGAGATTTCAGGGCGCGGAGACCCAGTACTTC; d_call: NA; v_call: TRBV7-9; clone_size: NA; j_call: TRBJ2-5
cdr3_aa: CASSLGRGRETQYF; cdr3_nt: TGCGCCAGCAGCTTGGGTCGGGGTAGAGAGACCCAGTACTTC; d_call: NA; v_call: TRBV5-1; clone_size: NA; j_call: TRBJ2-5
cdr3_aa: CASSMSRESPLHF; cdr3_nt: TGTGCCAGCAGCATGTCAAGAGAATCACCCCTCCACTTT; d_call: NA; v_call: TRBV5-5; clone_size: NA; j_call: TRBJ1-6
cdr3_aa: CASSDSLGGTGELFF; cdr3_nt: TGTGCCAGCAGTGACTCCCTGGGGGGCACCGGGGAGCTGTTTTTT; d_call: NA; v_call: TRBV25-1; clone_size: NA; j_call: TRBJ2-2
cdr3_aa: CASSFPQGGRGETQYF; cdr3_nt: TGTGCCAGCAGCTTCCCCCAGGGCGGGAGGGGAGAGACCCAGTACTTC; d_call: TRBD2; v_call: TRBV5-4; clone_size: NA; j_call: TRBJ2-5
cdr3_aa: CASSQVGVNTEAFF; cdr3_nt: TGTGCCAGCAGCCAAGTCGGGGTGAACACTGAAGCTTTCTTT; d_call: NA; v_call: TRBV4-2; clone_size: few; j_call: TRBJ1-1
cdr3_aa: CASSDYGGSLDTEAFF; cdr3_nt: TGTGCCAGTAGTGATTACGGGGGGAGCCTAGACACTGAAGCTTTCTTT; d_call: NA; v_call: TRBV19; clone_size: NA; j_call: TRBJ1-1
cdr3_aa: CASSLGRSSGNTIYF; cdr3_nt: TGTGCCAGCAGCTTAGGGCGGAGCTCTGGAAACACCATATATTTT; d_call: NA; v_call: TRBV11-2; clone_size: NA; j_call: TRBJ1-3
cdr3_aa: CASSVGAGSSYEQYF; cdr3_nt: TGTGCCAGCAGCGTAGGGGCGGGGAGCTCCTACGAGCAGTACTTC; d_call: NA; v_call: TRBV9; clone_size: NA; j_call: TRBJ2-7
cdr3_aa: CASSQRADTGELFF; cdr3_nt: TGCGCCAGCAGCCAGAGGGCAGACACCGGGGAGCTGTTTTTT; d_call: NA; v_call: TRBV4-3; clone_size: NA; j_call: TRBJ2-2
cdr3_aa: CASSLVGAGGTVNTEAFF; cdr3_nt: TGTGCCAGCAGCTTAGTGGGAGCAGGGGGAACGGTGAACACTGAAGCTTTCTTT; d_call: TRBD1; v_call: TRBV7-8; clone_size: few; j_call: TRBJ1-1
cdr3_aa: CASSRGGGTDTQYF; cdr3_nt: TGTGCCAGCTCACGGGGAGGAGGAACAGATACGCAGTATTTT; d_call: NA; v_call: TRBV18; clone_size: few; j_call: TRBJ2-3
cdr3_aa: CASSLALAGEQFF; cdr3_nt: TGTGCCAGCAGCTTAGCACTAGCAGGTGAGCAGTTCTTC; d_call: NA; v_call: TRBV7-9; clone_size: NA; j_call: TRBJ2-1
cdr3_aa: CASSFRDRGRIGTEAFF; cdr3_nt: TGTGCCAGCAGCTTCCGGGACAGGGGGCGGATCGGCACTGAAGCTTTCTTT; d_call: TRBD1; v_call: TRBV5-4; clone_size: NA; j_call: TRBJ1-1
cdr3_aa: CASSLAKSVGGGYEQYF; cdr3_nt: TGTGCCAGCAGCTTAGCAAAGAGCGTGGGGGGAGGCTACGAGCAGTACTTC; d_call: NA; v_call: TRBV7-2; clone_size: NA; j_call: TRBJ2-7
cdr3_aa: CASSSSGTANTGELFF; cdr3_nt: TGTGCCAGCAGTTCGTCCGGGACAGCGAACACCGGGGAGCTGTTTTTT; d_call: TRBD1; v_call: TRBV6-2/TRBV6-3; clone_size: NA; j_call: TRBJ2-2
cdr3_aa: CASSSMDREETQYF; cdr3_nt: TGTGCCAGCAGCAGTATGGACAGGGAAGAGACCCAGTACTTC; d_call: NA; v_call: TRBV21-1; clone_size: NA; j_call: TRBJ2-5
cdr3_aa: CASTQRGGGSYEQYF; cdr3_nt: TGTGCCAGCACCCAAAGGGGGGGAGGGAGTTACGAGCAGTACTTC; d_call: NA; v_call: TRBV7-2; clone_size: NA; j_call: TRBJ2-7
cdr3_aa: CATSRDWAPNEKLFF; cdr3_nt: TGTGCCACCAGCAGAGACTGGGCCCCTAATGAAAAACTGTTTTTT; d_call: NA; v_call: TRBV15; clone_size: NA; j_call: TRBJ1-4
cdr3_aa: CATIPLAGGWDTGELFF; cdr3_nt: TGTGCCACCATTCCACTAGCGGGGGGGTGGGACACCGGGGAGCTGTTTTTT; d_call: TRBD2; v_call: TRBV7-8; clone_size: few; j_call: TRBJ2-2
cdr3_aa: CASSLLWDSSNYGYTF; cdr3_nt: TGTGCCAGCAGCTTACTCTGGGACAGCTCTAACTATGGCTACACCTTC; d_call: TRBD1; v_call: TRBV7-2; clone_size: NA; j_call: TRBJ1-2
cdr3_aa: CASSQRGGFYNEQFF; cdr3_nt: TGTGCCAGCAGCCAAAGGGGGGGGTTTTACAATGAGCAGTTCTTC; d_call: NA; v_call: TRBV6-5; clone_size: NA; j_call: TRBJ2-1
cdr3_aa: CASSRSPGFEQYF; cdr3_nt: TGTGCCAGCAGCCGTTCGCCAGGTTTCGAGCAGTACTTC; d_call: NA; v_call: TRBV6-5; clone_size: NA; j_call: TRBJ2-7
cdr3_aa: CASSLIRGRNTEAFF; cdr3_nt: TGTGCCAGCAGCTTAATAAGGGGTCGGAACACTGAAGCTTTCTTT; d_call: NA; v_call: TRBV11-2; clone_size: NA; j_call: TRBJ1-1
cdr3_aa: CASSQPGTGSLRQFF; cdr3_nt: TGTGCCAGCAGCCAACCCGGGACAGGGAGTCTTCGGCAGTTCTTC; d_call: TRBD1; v_call: TRBV5-5; clone_size: NA; j_call: TRBJ2-1
cdr3_aa: CASSLGTFSGNTIYF; cdr3_nt: TGTGCCAGCAGCCTAGGGACATTCTCTGGAAACACCATATATTTT; d_call: NA; v_call: TRBV5-6; clone_size: NA; j_call: TRBJ1-3
cdr3_aa: CASSSSPDRASYEQYF; cdr3_nt: TGTGCCAGCAGTTCGAGTCCGGACAGGGCCTCCTACGAGCAGTACTTC; d_call: TRBD1; v_call: TRBV2; clone_size: NA; j_call: TRBJ2-7
cdr3_aa: CAWSSTGLAFNEQFF; cdr3_nt: TGTGCCTGGAGTTCTACCGGACTAGCGTTCAATGAGCAGTTCTTC; d_call: TRBD2; v_call: TRBV30; clone_size: NA; j_call: TRBJ2-1
cdr3_aa: CASSQVARGGRPQHF; cdr3_nt: TGCGCCAGCAGCCAAGTCGCCCGAGGGGGAAGGCCCCAGCATTTT; d_call: NA; v_call: TRBV4-1; clone_size: NA; j_call: TRBJ1-5
cdr3_aa: CASSRGIGGGTGELFF; cdr3_nt: TGTGCCAGCAGCCGAGGGATCGGGGGGGGCACCGGGGAGCTGTTTTTT; d_call: TRBD2; v_call: TRBV5-4; clone_size: NA; j_call: TRBJ2-2
cdr3_aa: CASSLALAGGNEQFF; cdr3_nt: TGTGCCAGCAGCTTAGCACTAGCGGGAGGGAATGAGCAGTTCTTC; d_call: TRBD2; v_call: TRBV7-2; clone_size: NA; j_call: TRBJ2-1
cdr3_aa: CASSSSVAGGSSYEQYF; cdr3_nt: TGTGCCAGCAGCTCATCGGTGGCAGGGGGAAGCTCCTACGAGCAGTACTTC; d_call: TRBD1; v_call: TRBV5-4; clone_size: NA; j_call: TRBJ2-7
cdr3_aa: CASSQDRENQPQHF; cdr3_nt: TGCGCCAGCAGCCAGGACAGGGAGAATCAGCCCCAGCATTTT; d_call: TRBD1; v_call: TRBV4-3; clone_size: NA; j_call: TRBJ1-5
cdr3_aa: CATRTSGIVEQFF; cdr3_nt: TGTGCCACCCGGACTAGCGGGATTGTTGAGCAGTTCTTC; d_call: TRBD2; v_call: TRBV19; clone_size: NA; j_call: TRBJ2-1
cdr3_aa: CASSLSAGSTEAFF; cdr3_nt: TGTGCCAGCAGCTTATCGGCGGGGAGCACTGAAGCTTTCTTT; d_call: NA; v_call: TRBV7-9; clone_size: few; j_call: TRBJ1-1